This T cell receptor (beta chain) stems from a study of T-cell memory formation after mild COVID-19 (dated by TCRdb to the early 2020s). A note on the overall study: TCR sequence clusters from the two donors were found to be largely donor specific. Two young, previously healthy adult volunteers made up the cohort, one male and one female. T-cell clones expanding and contracting after mild COVID-19 in a couple of donors were tracked by longitudinal TCRalpha and TCRbeta repertoire sequencing.

Ficoll-Paque density gradient centrifugation was the method used to isolate PBMCs. Sequencer: Illumina NovaSeq 6000. Using 5'RACE with constant-segment primers, TCRalpha and TCRbeta cDNA libraries were constructed, with sample barcodes and unique molecular identifiers added in the process. RNA was extracted from every sample with Trizol reagent. Libraries were amplified in two PCR steps, with a second sample barcode and Illumina TruSeq adapters added in the second step. Sequencing of libraries was performed on an Illumina NovaSeq with 2 x 150 bp paired-end reads. The paper's data handling went like this. Demultiplexing of reads and collapsing into UMI-guided consensus sequences were performed with migec v1.2.7. With mixcr v2.1.11, UMI consensuses were aligned to TRA and TRB V and J templates and assembled into clonotypes. Expanded or contracted clonotypes were those called significant by both edgeR and NoisET, with noise models trained on biological replicates. For edgeR calls, the cutoffs were a false discovery rate-adjusted p below 0.01 and a log2 fold-change threshold of 1. As an exploratory analysis of dynamics, max-normalized trajectories of the 1000 most abundant clonotypes were examined by PCA with hierarchical clustering. Separately sequenced CD4+ and CD8+ repertoires were used to assign a CD4 or CD8 phenotype to each responding clone. TCRdb passed the public sequencing reads through fastp at Q25 and MiXCR, retaining productive beta sequences. Each CDR3 protein gets just one entry, which takes the most common genes and DNA from the rows behind it. These V and J calls derive from TCRdb rather than the authors' analysis. The sample records about 82,000 distinct CDR3 sequences, 13% of which are singletons. The ten top clones hold roughly 40% of the sample.

The paper as a whole reports these results and caveats: Only two mild cases were covered in the study, and larger cohorts including severe cases with pre-infection samples were considered necessary. Whether the second-wave clones peaking on day 37 were SARS-CoV-2 specific was not confirmed. Contracting CD4+ clones were found mainly in CM and EM memory subsets, while CD8+ clones were enriched in EMRA. Balanced CD4/CD8 phenotypes were observed for clones contracting from day 15 to 85, whereas a bias towards CD4+ was observed for a second wave of clones expanding from day 15 to 37. The detection of some responding clones in pre-infection memory suggests that pre-existing cross-reactive memory T cells joined the SARS-CoV-2 response.

The CDR3, from cysteine to phenylalanine, totals 14 residues. The sequence is cut down to CDR3 DNA, 42 bases in frame from base 1. Germline trimming amounts to 3 bases on V and 7 bases on J, with 1 as the count of junction bases outside the gene matches. Looking up the germline V gene (reference sequence) yields CDR1 MNHNY and CDR2 SVGAGI. This clonotype was counted at least ten times. What this receptor recognizes is not known. No much larger clonotype is one base removed from it; base qualities were not supplied. The sample taken for sequencing was PBMCs or a T cell subset sorted from them (not recorded which). The rearranged chain carries TRBV6-6 and TRBJ1-6; 9 bases in the junction line up with TRBD1. The receptor was derived from a young man who had mild COVID-19 (a few samples of this study predate the infection). The sample titles of this study are shuffled in the database, so cell type and time point are left out; the donor was told from shared clones. Read as DNA, the sequence is TGTGCCAGCAGTTATGGACAGGGGAATTCACCCCTCCACTTT. The translation is CASSYGQGNSPLHF.